The TCR beta chain described here comes from a study of CD4 and CD8 cells across lung adenocarcinoma regions (dated 2018 in TCRdb). About the investigation overall: The study examined intratumor heterogeneity of the T cell receptor repertoire by comparing tumor centers with tumor margins.

CDR3 length: 14 amino acids, cysteine to phenylalanine. CDR3 DNA is the only sequence kept; it has 42 bases, read in frame from the first base. The germline V gene gives CDR1 as MNHNS and CDR2 as SASEGT. The donors were patients who had localized lung adenocarcinoma, which is a subtype of non-small cell lung cancer. Samples were obtained from the centers of localized lung adenocarcinomas. For TCR repertoire analysis, CD8+ T cells from tumor tissue were profiled apart from CD4+ T cells. The library was built by means of PCR. Sequencing used a HiSeq X Ten. TCRdb reanalyzed the raw reads on its own, using fastp at Q25 for trimming and MiXCR for clone calling, and kept in-frame beta chains. Merged by CDR3 protein, the rows form single entries marked with the most common genes and DNA. The table for this sample lists some 25,000 distinct CDR3 sequences; around 50% of them were counted only once. The top ten constitute about 50% of the sample.

About this clonotype: Its binding antigen is unknown. A read error may produce the germline difference seen at one junction end.

This receptor was obtained from a male donor with lung adenocarcinoma. The CD4 and CD8 labels of this study may be unreliable. This chain joins TRBV6-1 to TRBJ2-5; the D region possibly corresponds to TRBD1 (7 bases align). The sequencing input was CD8+ T cells from the center of a lung tumor. Interpreted using the paper, the cell subset or site label stands for: tumor center region. The sequence in DNA is TGTGCCAGCAGACCCAGGGGCAGGGGGGAGACCCAGACCTTC. Its translation is CASRPRGRGETQTF.